One and the same sample provided the 10 T cell receptor beta chains below, sequenced in a study of OX40 agonist ivuxolimab in advanced cancers. The table came from immunoSEQ multiplex PCR; TCRdb's copy has only in-frame clones and leaves some out. This table holds more than 85,000 clones, 91% found once. The sample consisted of CD4+ or CD8+ T cells sorted from blood, taken in a trial of the OX40 agonist ivuxolimab. These receptors all stem from an adult with an advanced solid tumor such as melanoma, head and neck, liver or kidney cancer.

In its sample, this clone was seen a few times. The chain combines TRBV30 with TRBJ1-2; TRBD1 might be the D (5 bases). Germline CDR1 is GTSNPN and CDR2 is SVGIG (reference sequence). The V end lost 0 bases, the J end lost 7 bases, and 15 bases lay between the germline ends. The CDR3 contains 14 residues. The CDR3 loop reads CAWSVLRQTSGYTF. CDR3 coding DNA: TGTGCCTGGAGTGTACTCCGACAGACATCTGGCTACACCTTC.

V and J are TRBV15 and TRBJ2-1, with TRBD2 matching over 8 bases. The CDR3 is 16 amino acids. V was pared by 0 bases and J by 2 bases, with 3 bases of the junction left unmatched. The germline gives CDR1 LNHNV, CDR2 YYDKDF (reference sequence). The CDR3 loop is CATSRDRAGAYNEQFF. CDR3 DNA sequence: TGTGCCACCAGCAGAGATCGAGCGGGAGCCTACAATGAGCAGTTCTTC. Full variable domain (remainder filled in from reference TRBV15 and TRBJ2-1): DAMVIQNPRYQVTQFGKPVTLSCSQTLNHNVMYWYQQKSSQAPKLLFHYYDKDFNNEADTPDNFQSRRPNTSFCFLDIRSPGLGDTAMYLCATSRDRAGAYNEQFFGPGTRLTVL.

The genes are TRBV28 and TRBJ1-5; D unclear. CDR1 is MDHEN and CDR2 is SYDVKM in the germline V gene. The CDR3 sequence is 15 residues long. With 2 bases removed from V and 1 base from J, the gap between germline ends came to 9 bases. CDR3: CASSLKGGSNQPQHF. CDR3 DNA: TGTGCCAGCAGTTTAAAAGGTGGGAGCAATCAGCCCCAGCATTTT.

The chain has TRBV5-1 and TRBJ2-1, with 9 positions matching TRBD2. This CDR3 comprises 15 residues. V shed 7 bases, J shed 3 bases, and the junction held 8 bases outside the gene matches. Germline V gene lookup returns CDR1 SGHRS and CDR2 YFSETQ. CDR3 protein: CASARGGRGYNEQFF. The CDR3 DNA reads as TGCGCCAGCGCCCGCGGCGGGAGGGGCTACAATGAGCAGTTCTTC.

The chain links TRBV4-1 to TRBJ2-2; TRBD2 matches at 7 bases. The CDR3 has 18 residues. The germline V gene encodes CDR1 MGHRA and CDR2 YSYEKL. V shed 4 bases and J 7 bases; nucleotides not matched to a gene: 18. The CDR3 sequence is CASSRHWMAGVTVGELFF. CDR3 bases: TGCGCCAGCAGCCGCCATTGGATGGCGGGAGTGACGGTCGGGGAGCTGTTTTTT.

The table lists this clone with a few counts. The rearrangement links TRBV2 to TRBJ2-2, with 10 bases aligning to TRBD2. Germline V gene sequence: CDR1 SNHLY, CDR2 FYNNEI. Trimming took 6 bases from V and 2 from J; bases not matched to a gene: 3. The CDR3 is 15 amino acids. CDR3: CASRLLAGNTGELFF. CDR3 nucleotides: TGTGCCAGCAGACTACTAGCGGGAAACACCGGGGAGCTGTTTTTT.

This sequence joins TRBV29-1 and TRBJ2-7, with 12 bases that match TRBD1. The ends lost 7 bases at V and 7 bases at J; junction bases unmatched: 11. Looked up from germline, CDR1 is SQVTM and CDR2 is ANQGSEA. The CDR3 runs 14 residues. The CDR3 loop is CSAKGGQGADEQYF. DNA of the CDR3: TGCAGCGCCAAGGGGGGACAGGGGGCCGATGAGCAGTACTTC.

V gene TRBV28 combines with J gene TRBJ2-3; D ambiguous. CDR3 length: 12 amino acids. V gave up 6 bases and J gave up 3 bases, with 7 bases separating them. CDR1 and CDR2 (germline): MDHEN, SYDVKM. In DNA form, the CDR3 reads TGTGCCAGCAGGTTAACGACAGATACGCAGTATTTT. The encoded protein is CASRLTTDTQYF.

CDR3 residues: CASPPQDPDRVGGYTF. As DNA, the CDR3 is TGTGCCAGCCCCCCCCAGGATCCCGACAGGGTGGGCGGCTACACCTTC. The chain combines TRBV27 with TRBJ1-2; 7 bases fit TRBD1. Trimming cost V 8 bases and J 8 bases; bases outside gene matches: 20. Germline V gene sequence: CDR1 MNHEY, CDR2 SMNVEV (reference sequence). This CDR3 has 16 amino acids.

The chain is built from TRBV20-1 and TRBJ2-3; D unclear. Germline V lookup: CDR1 DFQATT, CDR2 SNEGSKA (reference sequence). CDR3 size: 11 residues. Trimming pared 3 bases from V and 5 bases from J, leaving 6 bases between. The CDR3 protein is CSASTGDTQYF. In DNA, the CDR3 is TGCAGTGCTAGCACCGGAGATACGCAGTATTTT.